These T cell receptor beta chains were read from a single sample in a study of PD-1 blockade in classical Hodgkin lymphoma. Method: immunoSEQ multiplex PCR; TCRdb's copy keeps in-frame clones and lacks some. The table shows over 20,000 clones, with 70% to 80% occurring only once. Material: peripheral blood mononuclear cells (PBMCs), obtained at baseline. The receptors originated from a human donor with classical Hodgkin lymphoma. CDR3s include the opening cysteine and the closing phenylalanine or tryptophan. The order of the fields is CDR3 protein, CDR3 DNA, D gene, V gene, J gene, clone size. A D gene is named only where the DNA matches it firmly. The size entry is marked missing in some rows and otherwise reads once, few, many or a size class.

CASSHISGGPQETQYF	TGTGCCAGCAGTCATATTAGCGGGGGCCCCCAAGAGACCCAGTACTTC	TRBD2	TRBV28	TRBJ2-5	once
CASSLVGSAGYNEQFF	TGTGCCAGCAGCTTAGTGGGGTCAGCCGGCTACAATGAGCAGTTCTTC	.	TRBV7-2	TRBJ2-1	.
CASSVRQGLSYNEQFF	TGTGCCAGCAGCGTACGACAGGGGTTGTCCTACAATGAGCAGTTCTTC	TRBD1	TRBV9	TRBJ2-1	.
CASGDGNYGYTF	TGTGCCAGCGGGGACGGGAACTATGGCTACACCTTC	.	TRBV2	TRBJ1-2	few
CASSKDRDNQPQHF	TGTGCCAGCAGCAAGGACAGGGATAATCAGCCCCAGCATTTT	TRBD1	TRBV11-2	TRBJ1-5	.
CASSFRHNEQFF	TGTGCCAGCAGCTTCCGACACAATGAGCAGTTCTTC	.	TRBV5-6	TRBJ2-1	.
CASTPSTLGEQYF	TGTGCCAGCACCCCCTCGACCCTCGGCGAGCAGTACTTC	.	TRBV7-8	TRBJ2-7	.
CASSPRGSVDGYTF	TGTGCCAGCAGTCCTAGGGGATCCGTGGATGGCTACACCTTC	.	TRBV6-1	TRBJ1-2	.
CASSSSVTDTQYF	TGTGCCAGCTCATCAAGCGTCACAGATACGCAGTATTTT	.	TRBV18	TRBJ2-3	.
CAPTRAGVVRPQHF	TGTGCCCCGACTCGGGCAGGGGTTGTACGGCCCCAGCATTTT	.	TRBV12-5	TRBJ1-5	.
CASSLGGSSYEQYF	TGTGCCAGCAGTTTGGGGGGAAGCTCCTACGAGCAGTACTTC	.	TRBV28	TRBJ2-7	few
CASSPGTGNSPLHF	TGTGCCAGCTCACCCGGGACAGGAAATTCACCCCTCCACTTT	TRBD1	TRBV18	TRBJ1-6	few
CASSPGTSGGHDTGELFF	TGCGCCAGCAGCCCAGGGACTAGCGGGGGCCACGACACCGGGGAGCTGTTTTTT	TRBD2	TRBV4-3	TRBJ2-2	.
CASSFARPPMEIPNQPQHF	TGTGCCAGCAGTTTTGCTCGCCCCCCTATGGAAATCCCCAATCAGCCCCAGCATTTT	.	TRBV28	TRBJ1-5	.
CASCWRGSTDTQYF	TGCGCCAGCTGTTGGCGGGGAAGCACAGATACGCAGTATTTT	.	TRBV5-1	TRBJ2-3	few
CASSVPGTYYGYTF	TGTGCCAGCAGTGTACCGGGAACCTACTATGGCTACACCTTC	.	TRBV28	TRBJ1-2	.
CASSQVLGTEAFF	TGCGCCAGCAGCCAAGTGTTGGGCACTGAAGCTTTCTTT	.	TRBV4-3	TRBJ1-1	.
CSARDSPEAFF	TGCAGTGCTAGAGACTCCCCTGAAGCTTTCTTT	.	TRBV20-1	TRBJ1-1	once
CASSQRLAGRINEQFF	TGCGCCAGCAGCCAACGACTAGCGGGTAGGATTAATGAGCAGTTCTTC	TRBD2	TRBV4-1	TRBJ2-1	.
CASSWGQGGNTIYF	TGCGCCAGCAGCTGGGGACAGGGCGGAAACACCATATATTTT	TRBD1	TRBV5-1	TRBJ1-3	few
CASSLQGTDTQYF	TGTGCCAGCAGCTTACAGGGGACAGATACGCAGTATTTT	.	TRBV7-6	TRBJ2-3	.
CASSPLNVGGYEQYF	TGTGCCAGCTCACCCCTCAATGTAGGGGGATACGAGCAGTACTTC	.	TRBV18	TRBJ2-7	once
CASSLWTGGNYGYTF	TGTGCCAGCAGCTTATGGACAGGGGGCAACTATGGCTACACCTTC	TRBD1	TRBV7-2	TRBJ1-2	.
CASSTGWETQYF	TGTGCCAGTAGTACAGGGTGGGAGACCCAGTACTTC	.	TRBV19	TRBJ2-5	.
CASSLGLAGGPGELFF	TGTGCCAGCAGCTTAGGTTTAGCGGGGGGGCCCGGGGAGCTGTTTTTT	TRBD2	TRBV7-2	TRBJ2-2	.
CASSPLGTGLNYEQYF	TGTGCCAGCTCACCACTCGGGACAGGGCTGAACTACGAGCAGTACTTC	TRBD1	TRBV18	TRBJ2-7	.
CASSLSRGGSYEQYF	TGTGCCAGCAGCTTAAGCAGGGGGGGATCCTACGAGCAGTACTTC	.	TRBV11-2	TRBJ2-7	.
CASSRAISGANVLTF	TGTGCCAGCAGTCGGGCCATTTCTGGGGCCAACGTCCTGACTTTC	.	TRBV6-1	TRBJ2-6	.
CASSYARRGSGNTIYF	TGTGCCAGCAGTTACGCTCGCAGGGGATCTGGAAACACCATATATTTT	.	TRBV6-6	TRBJ1-3	.
CASSLEGWGGKLFF	TGTGCCAGCAGCTTAGAGGGATGGGGCGGGAAACTGTTTTTT	.	TRBV7-2	TRBJ1-4	once
CASSLARTGVDNEQFF	TGTGCCAGCAGCTTAGCCCGGACAGGTGTCGACAATGAGCAGTTCTTC	TRBD1	TRBV7-9	TRBJ2-1	.
CASRTGRPSGNTIYF	TGTGCCAGCAGAACGGGACGCCCCTCTGGAAACACCATATATTTT	.	TRBV6-5	TRBJ1-3	.
CASSPGQNIYGYTF	TGTGCCAGCAGCCCGGGACAGAATATCTATGGCTACACCTTC	TRBD1	TRBV4-2	TRBJ1-2	.
CASSVYGGNRYF	TGTGCCAGTAGCGTTTACGGGGGAAATCGGTACTTC	.	TRBV19	TRBJ2-7	.
CAWSRGVDEKLFF	TGTGCCTGGAGTAGGGGGGTAGATGAAAAACTGTTTTTT	.	TRBV30	TRBJ1-4	.
CASSFVAGAGETQYF	TGTGCCAGCAGCTTCGTAGCGGGGGCAGGGGAGACCCAGTACTTC	TRBD2	TRBV7-2	TRBJ2-5	.
CASSLETTGGHDTQYF	TGTGCCAGCAGCTTAGAGACGACAGGGGGTCACGATACGCAGTATTTT	TRBD1	TRBV11-3	TRBJ2-3	.
CASSLEYRGHIQYF	TGCGCCAGCAGCCTCGAATACAGGGGGCACATTCAGTACTTC	TRBD1	TRBV4-3	TRBJ2-4	medium-sized
CASSQISTGFSYEQYF	TGCGCCAGCAGCCAAATATCGACAGGGTTTTCCTACGAGCAGTACTTC	TRBD1	TRBV4-3	TRBJ2-7	.
CAISGSPSYEQYF	TGTGCCATCAGCGGGTCCCCCTCCTACGAGCAGTACTTC	.	TRBV10-3	TRBJ2-7	.
CASGLGQVGTDTQYF	TGTGCTAGTGGTTTGGGGCAGGTGGGCACAGATACGCAGTATTTT	.	TRBV12-5	TRBJ2-3	few
CASSRRAVAGALSRDTQYF	TGCGCCAGCAGCCGAAGAGCTGTAGCGGGGGCCTTATCGAGAGATACGCAGTATTTT	TRBD2	TRBV4-1	TRBJ2-3	.
CASIPGGSGNTIYF	TGTGCCAGCATCCCAGGGGGCTCGGGAAACACCATATATTTT	TRBD1	TRBV6-5	TRBJ1-3	.
CAVTTWDRGLLF	TGTGCCGTAACTACCTGGGACAGGGGGCTTCTCTTT	TRBD1	TRBV5-4	TRBJ1-1	.
CASSLVTGGTEAFF	TGTGCCAGCAGCTTGGTTACAGGGGGCACTGAAGCTTTCTTT	TRBD1	TRBV5-4	TRBJ1-1	.
CASSLVAGMSGSSNEQFF	TGTGCCAGCAGCTTAGTAGCCGGTATGTCAGGGTCCAGCAATGAGCAGTTCTTC	.	TRBV11-2	TRBJ2-1	.
CASSFWQGYLCEQYF	.	.	TRBV12-1	TRBJ2-7	.